This TCR beta chain was found in a study of beta chain features in type 1 diabetes. This CDR3 comprises 13 residues. Losses at the gene ends were 8 bases for V and 7 bases for J; bases not matched to a gene: 13. Per the germline V gene, CDR1 is SQVTM and CDR2 is ANQGSEA. Reverse transcription of all isolated RNA meant that expressed TCRB transcripts were sequenced. Each sample of naive, central memory or regulatory T cells had, on average, about 3.6 million reads. Clones were read by immunoSEQ multiplex PCR, and TCRdb kept only the in-frame ones, dropping some. The sample carries 150,000 or so clones, less than 9.5% recorded once.

This receptor was taken from a woman younger than 35 in good health. The J gene is TRBJ2-5, the V gene TRBV29-1; 7 nucleotides align to TRBD1. Sequences were obtained from central memory CD4+ T cells from blood. The chain's CDR3 is CSPHRQGTGTQYF. Here the CDR3 DNA reads TGCAGCCCACATCGACAGGGTACAGGGACCCAGTACTTC.